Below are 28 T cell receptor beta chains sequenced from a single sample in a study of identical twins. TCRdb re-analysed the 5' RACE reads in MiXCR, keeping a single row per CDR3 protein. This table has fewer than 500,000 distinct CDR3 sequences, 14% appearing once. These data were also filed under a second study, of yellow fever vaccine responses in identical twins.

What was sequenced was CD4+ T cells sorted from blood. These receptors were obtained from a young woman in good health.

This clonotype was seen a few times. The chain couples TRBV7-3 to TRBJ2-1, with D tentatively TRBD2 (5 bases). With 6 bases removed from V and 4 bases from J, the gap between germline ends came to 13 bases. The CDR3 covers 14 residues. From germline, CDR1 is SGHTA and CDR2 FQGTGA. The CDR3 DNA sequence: TGTGCCAGCAGATTGGACCGCGGGTACAATGAGCAGTTCTTC. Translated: CASRLDRGYNEQFF.

The CDR3 reads CASSPIMGENTGELFF. The CDR3 DNA reads as TGTGCCAGCAGCCCCATCATGGGTGAGAACACCGGGGAGCTGTTTTTT. The chain employs TRBV5-6 and TRBJ2-2, with D unclear. The CDR3 is 16 residues long. Between the trimmed V and J ends, which lost 4 bases and 1 base, there was a span of 14 bases. Germline values: CDR1 SGHDT, CDR2 YYEEEE.

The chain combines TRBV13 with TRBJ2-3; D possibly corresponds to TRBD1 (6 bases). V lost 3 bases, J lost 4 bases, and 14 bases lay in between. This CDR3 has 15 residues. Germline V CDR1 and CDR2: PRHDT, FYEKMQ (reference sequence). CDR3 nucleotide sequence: TGTGCCAGCAGCTTGGCCGGGACAAAAGCAGATACGCAGTATTTT. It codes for CASSLAGTKADTQYF.

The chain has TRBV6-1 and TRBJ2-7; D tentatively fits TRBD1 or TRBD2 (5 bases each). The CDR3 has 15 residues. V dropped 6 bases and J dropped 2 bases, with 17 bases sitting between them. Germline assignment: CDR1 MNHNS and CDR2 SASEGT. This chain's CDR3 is CASRPIFGTTYEQYF. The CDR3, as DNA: TGTGCCAGCAGGCCCATTTTTGGGACCACCTACGAGCAGTACTTC.

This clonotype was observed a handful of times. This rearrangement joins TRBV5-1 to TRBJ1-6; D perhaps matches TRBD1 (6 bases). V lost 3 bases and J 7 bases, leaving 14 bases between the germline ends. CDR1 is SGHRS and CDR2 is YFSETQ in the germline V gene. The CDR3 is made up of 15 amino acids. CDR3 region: CASSSTGTQNSPLHF. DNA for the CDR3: TGCGCCAGCAGCTCCACAGGGACTCAGAATTCACCCCTCCACTTT.

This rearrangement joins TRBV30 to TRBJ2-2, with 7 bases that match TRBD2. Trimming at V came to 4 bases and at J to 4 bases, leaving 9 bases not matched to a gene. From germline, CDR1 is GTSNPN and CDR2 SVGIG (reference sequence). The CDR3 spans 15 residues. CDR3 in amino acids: CAWTGWGGFTGELFF. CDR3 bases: TGTGCCTGGACGGGATGGGGGGGTTTCACCGGGGAGCTGTTTTTT.

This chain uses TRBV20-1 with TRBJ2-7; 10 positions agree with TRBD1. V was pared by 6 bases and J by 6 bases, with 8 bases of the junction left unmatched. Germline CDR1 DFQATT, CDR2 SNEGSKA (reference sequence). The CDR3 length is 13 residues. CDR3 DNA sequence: TGCAGTGCCATCCGGGACAGGGGACGCGAGCAGTACTTC. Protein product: CSAIRDRGREQYF.

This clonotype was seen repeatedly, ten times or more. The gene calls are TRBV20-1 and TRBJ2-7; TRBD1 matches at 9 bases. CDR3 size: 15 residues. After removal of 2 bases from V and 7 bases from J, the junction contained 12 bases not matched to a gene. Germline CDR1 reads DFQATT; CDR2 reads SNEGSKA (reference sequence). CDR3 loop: CSARLTGTGFGEQYF. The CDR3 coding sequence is TGCAGTGCTAGACTTACCGGGACAGGGTTCGGGGAGCAGTACTTC.

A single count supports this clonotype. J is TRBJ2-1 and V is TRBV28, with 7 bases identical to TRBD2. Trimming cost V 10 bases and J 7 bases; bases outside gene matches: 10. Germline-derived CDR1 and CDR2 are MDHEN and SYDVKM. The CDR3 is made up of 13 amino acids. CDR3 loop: CANSPGGGNEQFF. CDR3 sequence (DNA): TGTGCCAACAGCCCGGGAGGAGGGAATGAGCAGTTCTTC.

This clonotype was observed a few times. CDR3 amino acids: CSVEVRGTGAYEQYF. The CDR3 coding sequence is TGCAGCGTTGAAGTCCGGGGGACAGGGGCCTACGAGCAGTACTTC. The chain recombines TRBV29-1 with TRBJ2-7; 10 bases agree with TRBD1. This CDR3 region has 15 residues. V lost 1 base and J lost 2; bases outside the gene matches: 5. The germline V gene has CDR1 SQVTM and CDR2 ANQGSEA.

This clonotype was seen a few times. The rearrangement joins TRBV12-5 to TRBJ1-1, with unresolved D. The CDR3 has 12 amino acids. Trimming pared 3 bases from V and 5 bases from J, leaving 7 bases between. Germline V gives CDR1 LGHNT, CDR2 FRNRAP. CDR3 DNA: TGTGCTAGTGGTTTCGGTCGAACTGAAGCTTTCTTT. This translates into CASGFGRTEAFF.

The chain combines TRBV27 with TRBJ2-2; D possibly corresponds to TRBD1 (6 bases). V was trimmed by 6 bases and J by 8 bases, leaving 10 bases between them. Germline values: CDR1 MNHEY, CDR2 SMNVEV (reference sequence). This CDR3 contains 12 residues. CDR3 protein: CASRPDRGELFF. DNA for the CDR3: TGTGCCAGCAGACCTGACAGGGGGGAGCTGTTTTTT.

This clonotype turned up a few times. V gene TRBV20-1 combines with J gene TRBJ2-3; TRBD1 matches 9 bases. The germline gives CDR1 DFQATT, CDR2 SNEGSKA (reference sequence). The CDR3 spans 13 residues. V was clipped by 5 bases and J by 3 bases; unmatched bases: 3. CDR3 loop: CSAEDRGTDTQYF. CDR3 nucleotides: TGCAGTGCTGAGGACAGGGGAACAGATACGCAGTATTTT.

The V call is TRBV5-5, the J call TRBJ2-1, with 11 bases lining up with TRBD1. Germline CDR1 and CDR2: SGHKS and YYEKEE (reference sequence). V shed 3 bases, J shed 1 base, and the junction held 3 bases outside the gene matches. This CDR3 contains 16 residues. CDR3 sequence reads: CASSWRDRGSYNEQFF. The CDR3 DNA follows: TGTGCCAGCAGCTGGAGGGACAGGGGGTCCTACAATGAGCAGTTCTTC.

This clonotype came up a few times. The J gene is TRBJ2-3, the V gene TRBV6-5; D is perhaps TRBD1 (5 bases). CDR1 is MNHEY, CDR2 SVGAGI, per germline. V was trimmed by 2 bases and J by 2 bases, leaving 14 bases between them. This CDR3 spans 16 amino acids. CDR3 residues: CASSYSMGQVTDTQYF. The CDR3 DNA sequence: TGTGCCAGCAGTTACAGCATGGGGCAGGTCACAGATACGCAGTATTTT.

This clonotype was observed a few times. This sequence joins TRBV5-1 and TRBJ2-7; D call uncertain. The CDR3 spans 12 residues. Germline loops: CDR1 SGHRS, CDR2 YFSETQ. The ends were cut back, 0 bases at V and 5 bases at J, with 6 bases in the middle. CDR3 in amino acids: CASSLAPDEQYF. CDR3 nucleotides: TGCGCCAGCAGCTTGGCCCCCGACGAGCAGTACTTC.

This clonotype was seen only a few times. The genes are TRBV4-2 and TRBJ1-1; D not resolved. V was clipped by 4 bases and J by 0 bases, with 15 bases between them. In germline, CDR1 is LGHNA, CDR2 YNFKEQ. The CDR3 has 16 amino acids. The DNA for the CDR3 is TGTGCCAGCAGCCTCCTAGGGCGGGGAGTGAACACTGAAGCTTTCTTT. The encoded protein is CASSLLGRGVNTEAFF.

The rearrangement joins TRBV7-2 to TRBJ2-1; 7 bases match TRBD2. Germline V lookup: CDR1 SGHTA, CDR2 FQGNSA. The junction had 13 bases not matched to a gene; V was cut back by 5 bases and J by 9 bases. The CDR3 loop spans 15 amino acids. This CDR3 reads CASSTPGLDWGEQFF. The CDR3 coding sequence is TGTGCCAGCAGCACCCCAGGACTAGATTGGGGTGAGCAGTTCTTC.

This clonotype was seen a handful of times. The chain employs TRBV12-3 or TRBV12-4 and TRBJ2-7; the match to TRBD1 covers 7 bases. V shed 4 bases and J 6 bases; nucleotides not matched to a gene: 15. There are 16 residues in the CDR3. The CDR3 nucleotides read TGTGCCAGCAGTTCAGACAGGGTTAGGCTGTCAAGCGAGCAGTACTTC. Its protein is CASSSDRVRLSSEQYF.

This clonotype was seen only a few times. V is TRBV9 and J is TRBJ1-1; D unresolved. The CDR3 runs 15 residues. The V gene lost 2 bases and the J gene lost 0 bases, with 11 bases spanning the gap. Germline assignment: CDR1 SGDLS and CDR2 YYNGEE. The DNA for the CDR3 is TGTGCCAGCAGCGTCCTGACGAGCATGAACACTGAAGCTTTCTTT. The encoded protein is CASSVLTSMNTEAFF.

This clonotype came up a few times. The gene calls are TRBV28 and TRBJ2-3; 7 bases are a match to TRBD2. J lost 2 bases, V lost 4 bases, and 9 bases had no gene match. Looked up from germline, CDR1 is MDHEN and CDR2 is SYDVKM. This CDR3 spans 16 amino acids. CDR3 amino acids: CASSSLAGADTDTQYF. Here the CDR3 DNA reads TGTGCCAGCAGTTCCCTTGCGGGAGCCGACACAGATACGCAGTATTTT. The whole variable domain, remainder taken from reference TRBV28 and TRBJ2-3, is DVKVTQSSRYLVKRTGEKVFLECVQDMDHENMFWYRQDPGLGLRLIYFSYDVKMKEKGDIPEGYSVSREKKERFSLILESASTNQTSMYLCASSSLAGADTDTQYFGPGTRLTVL.

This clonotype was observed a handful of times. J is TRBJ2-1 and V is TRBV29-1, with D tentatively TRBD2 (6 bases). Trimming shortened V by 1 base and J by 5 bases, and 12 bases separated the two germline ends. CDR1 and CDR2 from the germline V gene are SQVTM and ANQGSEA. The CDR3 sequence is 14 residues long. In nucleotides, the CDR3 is TGCAGCGTTGAAGCGAGGACTAAGAACAATGAGCAGTTCTTC. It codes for CSVEARTKNNEQFF.

The DNA of the CDR3 is TGCAGCACCCAAGGACAGGGATTGGGCTACACCTTC. It yields the protein CSTQGQGLGYTF. The V and J genes are TRBV29-1 and TRBJ1-2; 8 bases match TRBD1. With V trimmed by 8 bases and J by 8 bases, 10 bases remained unmatched. The germline V gene has CDR1 SQVTM and CDR2 ANQGSEA. The CDR3 contains 12 residues. Complete variable domain (other parts from reference TRBV29-1 and TRBJ1-2): SAVISQKPSRDICQRGTSLTIQCQVDSQVTMMFWYRQQPGQSLTLIATANQGSEATYESGFVIDKFPISRPNLTFSTLTVSNMSPEDSSIYLCSTQGQGLGYTFGSGTRLTVV.

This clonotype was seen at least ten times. The CDR3 DNA reads as TGTGCCAGCAGTCCAGGGGCCGGCACAGATACGCAGTATTTT. It is translated as CASSPGAGTDTQYF. The chain has TRBV6-1 and TRBJ2-3; possibly TRBD1 for D (6 bases). Germline CDR1 MNHNS, CDR2 SASEGT. CDR3 size: 14 residues. The ends were cut back, 5 bases at V and 1 base at J, with 10 bases in the middle.

The CDR3 region is CASSSRPDYDEQYF. In DNA, the CDR3 is TGTGCCAGCAGCTCGAGGCCAGACTATGACGAGCAGTACTTC. The genes are TRBV7-2 and TRBJ2-7; tentative D call: TRBD2 (5 bases). The V gene lost 4 bases and the J gene lost 5 bases, with 15 bases spanning the gap. This CDR3 spans 14 amino acids. CDR1 is SGHTA, CDR2 FQGNSA, per germline.

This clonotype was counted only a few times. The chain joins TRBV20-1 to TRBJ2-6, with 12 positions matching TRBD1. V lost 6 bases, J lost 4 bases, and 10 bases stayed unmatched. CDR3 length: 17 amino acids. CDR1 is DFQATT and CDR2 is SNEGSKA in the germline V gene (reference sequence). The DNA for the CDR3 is TGCAGTGCATCAACCGGGACAGGGGGCTCCGGGGCCAACGTCCTGACTTTC. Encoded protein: CSASTGTGGSGANVLTF.

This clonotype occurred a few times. CDR3 sequence: CASRDSGGPAYEQYF. The CDR3 DNA sequence: TGTGCCAGCAGAGACAGCGGGGGCCCGGCCTACGAGCAGTACTTC. This chain uses TRBV6-1 with TRBJ2-7; 8 bases agree with TRBD2. CDR3 length equals 15 residues. Germline CDR1 is MNHNS and CDR2 is SASEGT. The V and J ends lost 6 bases and 2 bases, in that order; junction bases with no gene match: 9.

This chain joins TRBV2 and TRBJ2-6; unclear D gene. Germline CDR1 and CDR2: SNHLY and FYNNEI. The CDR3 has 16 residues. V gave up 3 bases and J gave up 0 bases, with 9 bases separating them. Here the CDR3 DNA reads TGTGCCAGCAGTGATAACAGTTACTCTGGGGCCAACGTCCTGACTTTC. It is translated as CASSDNSYSGANVLTF.